This T cell receptor beta chain emerged from a study of regulatory T cells in long-lasting Graves disease. Study results and limitations: There was favoring of TRBV28, TRBJ1-2 and TRBJ2-5 in persistent disease.

CDR3-region Arm-PCR and iRepertoire HTBI primers produced the TCR beta libraries. TCRdb fed the multiplex PCR reads into MiXCR, producing one record per CDR3 protein. The sample records about 290,000 distinct CDR3 sequences, roughly 21% being singletons. Time point in this sample: persistent/refractory GD, antithyroid drugs over 5 years with positive TRAb. Isolated PBMC RNA provided the starting material for the TCR library. Germline V gives CDR1 GTSNPN, CDR2 SVGIG (reference sequence). V gave up 5 bases and J gave up 4 bases; unmatched junction bases: 3. CDR3 length equals 12 residues. A note on this clonotype: The antigen remains unidentified.

The chain is built from TRBV30 and TRBJ2-7; 9 bases fit TRBD1. The TCR was taken from a female donor with Graves disease. The sequences come from peripheral blood mononuclear cells (PBMCs), collected when the disease was refractory, from a patient treated with antithyroid drugs. CDR3 amino acids: CAWEDRGYEQYF. CDR3 nucleotides: TGTGCCTGGGAAGACAGGGGGTACGAGCAGTACTTC.